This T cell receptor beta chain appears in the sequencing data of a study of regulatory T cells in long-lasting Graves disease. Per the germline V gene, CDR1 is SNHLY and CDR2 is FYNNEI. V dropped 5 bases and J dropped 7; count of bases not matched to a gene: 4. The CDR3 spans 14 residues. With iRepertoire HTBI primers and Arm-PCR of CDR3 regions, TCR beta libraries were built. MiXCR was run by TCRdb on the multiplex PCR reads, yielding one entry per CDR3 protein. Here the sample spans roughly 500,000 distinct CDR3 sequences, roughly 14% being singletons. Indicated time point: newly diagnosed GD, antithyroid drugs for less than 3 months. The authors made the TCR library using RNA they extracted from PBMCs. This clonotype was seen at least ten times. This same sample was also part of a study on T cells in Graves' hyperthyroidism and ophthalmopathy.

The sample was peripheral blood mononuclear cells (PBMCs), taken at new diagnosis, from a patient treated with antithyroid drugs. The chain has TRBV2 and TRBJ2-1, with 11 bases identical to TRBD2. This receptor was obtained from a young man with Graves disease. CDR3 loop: CASSRLAGNNEQFF. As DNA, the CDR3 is TGTGCCAGCAGTCGACTAGCGGGAAATAATGAGCAGTTCTTC.